Listed below are T cell receptor beta chains from one sample, sequenced in a study of graft-versus-host responses after intestinal transplantation. TCRdb's table, derived via immunoSEQ multiplex PCR, lists solely in-frame clones and lacks some. Of some 90,000 clones in the sample, roughly 90% were seen once. No cognate antigen is known for these TCRs. Source: unstimulated CD8+ T cells sorted from spleen or lymph node cells, taken before transplant. These receptors were collected from a human donor who was the organ donor for an intestinal transplant. The CDR3 runs from the conserved cysteine through the conserved F or W. Each record gives: D gene, V gene, J gene, clone size, CDR3 protein, CDR3 DNA. A D gene is named only where the DNA matches it firmly. Clone size is not always given. Where it is, it says once, few, many or a class for expanded clones.

>TRBD1|TRBV30|TRBJ1-2|-
CAWIQGWGYGYTF
TGTGCCTGGATACAGGGGTGGGGGTATGGCTACACCTTC
>TRBD1|TRBV7-8|TRBJ1-5|-
CASSSSGTGSNQPQHF
TGTGCCAGCAGCTCATCCGGGACAGGGAGCAATCAGCCCCAGCATTTT
>-|TRBV5-8|TRBJ1-2|-
CASSFQSLGRSRNYGYTF
TGTGCCAGCAGCTTCCAGTCGCTGGGGCGCTCCCGTAACTATGGCTACACCTTC
>TRBD1|TRBV9|TRBJ1-2|-
CASSVGTGSIYGYTF
TGTGCCAGCAGCGTAGGGACAGGCTCTATCTATGGCTACACCTTC
>TRBD2|TRBV11-2|TRBJ2-3|-
CASSLVKPGGMADTQYF
TGTGCCAGCAGCTTAGTTAAGCCGGGGGGGATGGCAGATACGCAGTATTTT
>TRBD2|TRBV2|TRBJ2-3|-
CASSEGSSGSTDTQYF
TGTGCCAGCAGTGAAGGTTCTAGCGGGTCCACAGATACGCAGTATTTT
>-|TRBV5-1|TRBJ2-5|-
CASRPPGEQETQYF
TGCGCCAGCAGACCTCCCGGGGAGCAAGAGACCCAGTACTTC
>-|TRBV7-9|TRBJ2-1|-
CASKSSRLSSYNEQFF
TGTGCCAGCAAGTCGTCTAGGTTAAGCTCCTACAATGAGCAGTTCTTC
>TRBD1|TRBV6-1|TRBJ1-1|-
CASKVHRGRFF
TGTGCCAGCAAGGTCCACAGGGGACGCTTCTTT
>TRBD2|TRBV27|TRBJ2-1|-
CASSLSGGVSYNEQFF
TGTGCCAGCAGTTTATCGGGGGGGGTCTCCTACAATGAGCAGTTCTTC
>TRBD1|TRBV4-2|TRBJ1-1|-
CASSQYRGWNTEAFF
TGTGCCAGCAGCCAATACAGGGGTTGGAACACTGAAGCTTTCTTT
>-|TRBV9|TRBJ2-5|once
CASSVAGGEETQYF
TGTGCCAGCAGCGTAGCGGGGGGCGAAGAGACCCAGTACTTC
>TRBD1|TRBV5-8|TRBJ2-5|-
CASSKGETGGPYF
TGTGCCAGCAGCAAGGGGGAAACAGGGGGCCCGTACTTC
>-|TRBV27|TRBJ2-7|-
CASSFRGGGLYEQYF
TGTGCCAGCAGTTTTAGGGGCGGGGGCCTCTACGAGCAGTACTTC
>-|TRBV5-6|TRBJ1-5|-
CASSLGTGRENQPQHF
TGTGCCAGCAGCTTGGGTACAGGGAGGGAGAATCAGCCCCAGCATTTT
>TRBD1|TRBV7-9|TRBJ2-5|-
CASGNRGSQETQYF
TGTGCCAGCGGGAACAGGGGGTCTCAAGAGACCCAGTACTTC
>TRBD1|TRBV12-5|TRBJ2-7|-
CASGLRTGFYEQYF
TGTGCTAGTGGTTTAAGGACAGGGTTCTACGAGCAGTACTTC
>-|TRBV4-3|TRBJ1-2|-
CASSQVGHEYGYTF
TGCGCCAGCAGCCAAGTGGGACATGAGTATGGCTACACCTTC
>-|TRBV19|TRBJ2-7|-
CASSITGPSYEQYF
TGTGCCAGTAGTATAACTGGTCCCTCCTACGAGCAGTACTTC
>-|TRBV5-1|TRBJ2-7|-
CASRLSGEQYF
TGCGCCAGCCGACTGTCGGGCGAGCAGTACTTC
>-|TRBV19|TRBJ2-2|-
CASSIGGRAGELFF
TGTGCCAGTAGTATAGGGGGGCGGGCCGGGGAGCTGTTTTTT
>-|TRBV4-3|TRBJ2-7|-
CASSQGRQGAYEQYF
TGCGCCAGCAGCCAAGGACGACAAGGGGCCTACGAGCAGTACTTC
>-|TRBV19|TRBJ1-5|-
CASSVLTGSIQPQHF
TGTGCCAGTAGTGTTCTGACAGGATCAATTCAGCCCCAGCATTTT
>TRBD1|TRBV11-3|TRBJ2-5|-
CASSTGGGQETQYF
TGTGCCAGCAGTACAGGGGGTGGCCAAGAGACCCAGTACTTC
>-|TRBV10-1|TRBJ2-1|few
CASSERTVLGEQFF
TGCGCCAGCAGTGAAAGGACAGTTTTGGGTGAGCAGTTCTTC
>-|TRBV27|TRBJ1-2|-
CASSFWPHYGYTF
TGTGCCAGCAGTTTTTGGCCACACTATGGCTACACCTTC
>TRBD1|TRBV27|TRBJ1-6|-
CASSPHRGRNSPLHF
TGTGCCAGCAGCCCCCACAGGGGCCGTAATTCACCCCTCCACTTT
>TRBD1|TRBV7-9|TRBJ2-7|-
CASSPTGVEQYF
TGTGCCAGCAGCCCAACAGGGGTCGAGCAGTACTTC
>-|TRBV7-9|TRBJ1-4|-
CASSFTGMDEKLFF
TGTGCCAGCAGCTTCACAGGGATGGACGAAAAACTGTTTTTT
>-|TRBV27|TRBJ1-1|-
CASSLSGGAENTEAFF
TGTGCCAGCAGTTTATCCGGGGGGGCGGAGAACACTGAAGCTTTCTTT
>TRBD1|TRBV7-8|TRBJ1-2|-
CASSLRGGQGFGYTF
TGTGCCAGCAGCTTACGGGGGGGACAGGGTTTCGGCTACACCTTC
>-|TRBV7-8|TRBJ1-4|-
CASSLSGDDEKLFF
TGTGCCAGCAGCTTATCGGGGGACGATGAAAAACTGTTTTTT
>-|TRBV7-2|TRBJ1-4|-
CASSIQGTANEKLFF
TGTGCCAGCAGCATCCAGGGGACGGCTAATGAAAAACTGTTTTTT
>-|TRBV5-6|TRBJ2-7|-
CASSSTGSEQYF
TGTGCCAGCAGCTCAACAGGGTCCGAGCAGTACTTC
>-|TRBV4-1|TRBJ1-4|-
CASSHHGLF
TGCGCCAGCAGCCACCATGGGCTTTTT
>TRBD1|TRBV27|TRBJ1-1|once
CASSIRTGNTEAFF
TGTGCCAGCAGTATAAGGACAGGGAACACTGAAGCTTTCTTT
>-|TRBV5-1|TRBJ2-2|-
CASRTDSPGELFF
TGCGCCAGCAGGACAGACTCTCCCGGGGAGCTGTTTTTT
>-|TRBV6-6|TRBJ2-5|-
CASSSLGQTQETQYF
TGTGCCAGCAGTTCCCTAGGACAAACCCAAGAGACCCAGTACTTC
>TRBD1|TRBV2|TRBJ1-4|once
CASRRTGGFEKLFF
TGTGCCAGCAGGAGAACAGGGGGCTTTGAAAAACTGTTTTTT
>-|TRBV9|TRBJ2-1|-
CASSVEDGTHLWNEQFF
TGTGCCAGCAGCGTAGAAGACGGGACTCACCTTTGGAATGAGCAGTTCTTC